This T cell receptor beta chain was recovered during a study of T cells in tuberculosis. Germline V gene lookup returns CDR1 SGHTA and CDR2 FQGNSA. The CDR3 spans 17 residues. V was cut by 0 bases and J by 5 bases, with 19 bases left in between. Sorting used thawed, overnight-rested PBMC stained with anti-CD3, a viability dye and GMM-loaded CD1B tetramer. The lipid loaded on the CD1B tetramers was C32 glucose monomycolate from Rhodococcus equi. CD14-expressing monocytes were removed from PBMC before cryopreservation and sorting. Findings of the study overall: Some low-affinity tetramer-binding T cells may be absent from this sample.

Libraries were prepared by immunoSEQ multiplex PCR; TCRdb keeps only in-frame clonotypes and omits some of them. This table holds roughly 59,000 clones, around 86% found once. The sequence was obtained from an adult woman with latent tuberculosis. The rearrangement uses TRBV7-2 and TRBJ1-2; D might be TRBD1 (6 bases). The sample taken for sequencing was CD1b-GMM tetramer-negative cells sorted from PBMCs. As DNA, the CDR3 is TGTGCCAGCAGCTTAGCTCGACAGGCGAGGCAAGGGTATGGCTACACCTTC. It is translated as CASSLARQARQGYGYTF.